One and the same sample provided the 5 T cell receptor beta chains below, sequenced in a study of vaccination and CD4 T cells after COVID-19. Once obtained from cultured CD4+ T cells, the DNA was sequenced using the Oncomine TCR Beta short-read assay. TCRdb fed the PCR reads into MiXCR, producing one record per CDR3 protein. The table has under 15,000 distinct CDR3 sequences, 61% seen once. For these TCRs, the target antigens are not known. Treatment denoted: roughly ten-day PBMC culture with coronavirus spike peptide pools or control peptides (ViraFEST assay). Source material: CD4+ T cells from blood, cultured in vitro. The receptors derive from a human donor who had recovered from COVID-19.

This sequence joins TRBV10-1 and TRBJ1-6; D not resolved. The CDR3 is 13 residues long. Trimming removed 4 bases from V and 7 bases from J, with 8 bases in between. Germline V lookup: CDR1 WNHNN, CDR2 SYGVQD (reference sequence). The CDR3 sequence: CASSADWNSPLHF. DNA of the CDR3: TGCGCCAGCAGTGCGGATTGGAATTCACCCCTCCACTTT.

The V call is TRBV4-3, the J call TRBJ1-2; 7 nucleotides agree with TRBD1. V trimming: 3 bases; J trimming: 5 bases; junction bases outside the gene matches: 9. Per germline, CDR1 LGHNA and CDR2 YSLEER. The CDR3 is made up of 15 amino acids. The CDR3 here is CASSQKPQGWYGYTF. DNA of the CDR3: TGCGCCAGCAGCCAGAAGCCACAGGGGTGGTATGGCTACACCTTC.

The chain combines TRBV7-9 with TRBJ1-4; 8 bases are a match to TRBD1. The V and J ends lost 5 bases and 13 bases, in that order; junction bases with no gene match: 6. CDR3 size: 12 residues. In germline, CDR1 is SEHNR, CDR2 FQNEAQ (reference sequence). The CDR3 loop reads CASSLGQGTLFF. CDR3 in DNA: TGTGCCAGCAGCCTAGGACAGGGAACACTGTTTTTT.

A word on this clonotype: Compared with germline, one end of the junction differs, possibly owing to a read error. The chain uses TRBV7-7 and TRBJ2-3; 16 bases align to TRBD2. The CDR3 runs 19 residues. Germline lookup yields CDR1 SSHAT and CDR2 FNYEAQ (reference sequence). The CDR3 coding sequence is TGTGCTAGCAGCTTAGCCGGGACTAGCGGGAGGGGTAGCACAGATACGCAGTATTTT. Protein product: CASSLAGTSGRGSTDTQYF.

This clonotype is deemed medium-sized (0.01 to 0.1%). This rearrangement joins TRBV20-1 to TRBJ1-1, with D tentatively TRBD1 (5 bases). V dropped 6 bases and J dropped 4 bases, with 18 bases sitting between them. The CDR3 is made up of 14 amino acids. Per the germline V gene, CDR1 is DFQATT and CDR2 is SNEGSKA (reference sequence). CDR3 sequence reads: CSARGSLSSTEAFF. The CDR3, as DNA: TGCAGTGCCCGGGGCAGTTTGAGTAGCACTGAAGCTTTCTTT.